Sequencing of this T cell receptor (beta chain) was carried out in a study of human T cells and chemical hapten exposure. Unique molecular identifiers were attached to individual cDNA molecules during library preparation. TCRdb reanalysed the RACE reads using MiXCR and keeps one entry per CDR3 protein. The sample shows some 300,000 distinct CDR3 sequences, over 5% of them seen only once. The CDR3 runs to 16 residues. CDR1 LGHNA and CDR2 YSLEER come from the germline V gene. The V gene lost 0 bases and the J gene lost 2 bases, with 12 bases spanning the gap. Described time point: pre-sensitization, week 0. Treatment here: therapeutic diphenylcyclopropenone sensitization with weekly scalp DPC. This clonotype was picked up many times.

The source was whole blood, collected in connection with sensitization to the hapten diphenylcyclopropenone (DPC). The chain carries TRBV4-3 and TRBJ2-3; D might be TRBD1 (6 bases). The clonotype comes from a woman aged 18 to 35 with alopecia areata. Some clones in this sample may be carry-over from other donors' samples. In nucleotides, the CDR3 is TGCGCCAGCAGCCAAGATGTGGGGGCCAACACAGATACGCAGTATTTT. It yields the protein CASSQDVGANTDTQYF.